The rows below give T cell receptor beta chains drawn from one sample of a study of shared clonotypes between healthy human individuals. The method was immunoSEQ multiplex PCR; TCRdb's version includes in-frame clones alone and lacks a portion of them. The sample holds about 2.3 million clones, over 85% seen once. Material: naive CD4+ T cells from PBMCs. Source of these receptors: a man between 18 and 29 years old in good health. Some clones in this sample may be carry-over from other donors' samples. CDR3s include the opening cysteine and the closing phenylalanine or tryptophan. A D gene is named only where the DNA matches it firmly. Clone sizes are given selectively: once, few, many, or a class where the clone is expanded.

len,abundance,d_gene,v_gene,j_gene,CDR3aa,CDR3nt
13,-,-,TRBV27,TRBJ2-2,CASNITSPGELFF,TGTGCCAGCAATATTACCTCACCCGGGGAGCTGTTTTTT
15,-,-,TRBV11-1,TRBJ2-3,CASRRGGGFTDTQYF,TGTGCCAGCAGAAGGGGAGGGGGCTTCACAGATACGCAGTATTTT
11,-,-,TRBV5-4,TRBJ2-7,CASSTRSEQYF,TGTGCCAGCAGCACAAGGTCCGAGCAGTACTTC
15,-,TRBD1,TRBV10-3,TRBJ1-1,CAISDDRVRATEAFF,TGTGCCATCAGTGACGACAGGGTCCGGGCCACTGAAGCTTTCTTT
11,-,-,TRBV27,TRBJ1-3,CASRAGNTIYF,TGTGCCAGCAGGGCGGGAAACACCATATATTTT
13,-,TRBD2,TRBV2,TRBJ2-7,CASSKRELYEQYF,TGTGCCAGCAGTAAGCGGGAGCTGTACGAGCAGTACTTC
15,-,TRBD1,TRBV6-1,TRBJ1-1,CASSEAGGLDTEAFF,TGTGCCAGCAGTGAAGCAGGGGGCTTGGACACTGAAGCTTTCTTT
15,-,TRBD1,TRBV12-5,TRBJ1-2,CASGSGTGWDYGYTF,TGTGCTAGTGGTTCCGGGACAGGGTGGGACTATGGCTACACCTTC
13,once,-,TRBV2,TRBJ1-1,CASSEERNTEAFF,TGTGCCAGCAGTGAAGAGAGGAACACTGAAGCTTTCTTT
16,-,-,TRBV27,TRBJ1-4,CASSSTPRETNEKLFF,TGTGCCAGCAGTTCAACGCCCAGGGAGACTAATGAAAAACTGTTTTTT
13,-,TRBD2,TRBV5-8,TRBJ2-7,CASGYGGAYEQYF,TGTGCCAGCGGTTACGGGGGGGCCTACGAGCAGTACTTC
15,-,-,TRBV18,TRBJ1-5,CASSPTTASDQPQHF,TGTGCCAGCTCACCAACTACAGCGAGCGATCAGCCCCAGCATTTT
14,-,TRBD1,TRBV6-6,TRBJ1-2,CASTARDRVYGYTF,TGTGCCAGCACCGCCCGGGACAGGGTCTATGGCTACACCTTC
17,-,-,TRBV7-9,TRBJ2-7,CASSLGSTGRGSYEQYF,TGTGCCAGCAGCTTAGGGTCGACAGGTAGGGGTTCCTACGAGCAGTACTTC
16,-,-,TRBV7-6,TRBJ2-1,CASSLVDDLSYNEQFF,TGTGCCAGCAGCTTAGTTGACGACCTCTCCTACAATGAGCAGTTCTTC
13,-,-,TRBV28,TRBJ1-1,CASSLFTETEAFF,TGTGCCAGCAGTTTATTCACGGAGACTGAAGCTTTCTTT
14,-,-,TRBV2,TRBJ2-7,CASMGGGISYEQYF,TGTGCCAGCATGGGAGGGGGCATCTCCTACGAGCAGTACTTC
13,-,-,TRBV25-1,TRBJ1-4,CASRGREGEKLFF,TGTGCCAGCAGGGGACGTGAGGGTGAAAAACTGTTTTTT
17,-,TRBD2,TRBV27,TRBJ2-2,CASRLLAGGPGTGELFF,TGTGCCAGCAGGTTACTAGCGGGAGGGCCGGGCACCGGGGAGCTGTTTTTT
16,-,-,TRBV30,TRBJ2-7,CAWSVKFASVETGQYF,TGTGCCTGGAGTGTAAAATTCGCTAGCGTCGAAACCGGGCAGTACTTC
14,-,-,TRBV7-3,TRBJ2-1,CASSLGLPHNEQFF,TGTGCCAGCAGCTTAGGACTGCCCCACAATGAGCAGTTCTTC
13,-,-,TRBV9,TRBJ2-1,CASSVRKGNEQFF,TGTGCCAGCAGCGTCCGGAAGGGCAATGAGCAGTTCTTC
13,-,-,TRBV5-1,TRBJ1-2,CASSLTGTDGYTF,TGCGCCAGCAGCTTAACCGGGACCGACGGCTACACCTTC
13,-,TRBD1,TRBV10-3,TRBJ1-2,CATTGGAGYGYTF,TGTGCCACCACAGGGGGCGCTGGCTATGGCTACACCTTC
15,once,-,TRBV5-1,TRBJ2-1,CASSPDASSYNEQFF,TGCGCCAGCAGCCCGGACGCGAGCTCCTACAATGAGCAGTTCTTC
12,-,-,TRBV11-2,TRBJ1-2,CASSLGGFGYTF,TGTGCCAGCAGCCTGGGAGGGTTTGGCTACACCTTC
14,-,-,TRBV6-1,TRBJ2-7,CASSLPTDSYEQYF,TGTGCCAGCAGTCTCCCGACAGATTCCTACGAGCAGTACTTC
13,once,TRBD1,TRBV18,TRBJ2-7,CASSPGQGSEQYF,TGTGCCAGCTCCCCGGGACAGGGTTCCGAGCAGTACTTC
15,-,-,TRBV5-1,TRBJ2-3,CASSHLEGNPDTQYF,TGCGCCAGCAGCCACCTGGAGGGGAACCCAGATACGCAGTATTTT
16,-,-,TRBV4-1,TRBJ2-1,CASSNYRSSSYNEQFF,TGCGCCAGCAGCAATTACAGGTCGAGCTCCTACAATGAGCAGTTCTTC
19,-,TRBD1,TRBV15,TRBJ2-6,CATSRVQGALFSGANVLTF,TGTGCCACCAGCAGAGTGCAGGGGGCATTATTCTCTGGGGCCAACGTCCTGACTTTC
17,-,TRBD2,TRBV5-1,TRBJ2-5,CASSSRTSGRAPETQYF,TGCGCCAGCAGCTCAAGGACTAGCGGGAGGGCCCCAGAGACCCAGTACTTC
12,once,-,TRBV18,TRBJ2-1,CASSPQFNEQFF,TGTGCCAGCTCACCACAGTTCAATGAGCAGTTCTTC
18,-,TRBD2,TRBV27,TRBJ2-3,CASSFIFPTSGMIDTQYF,TGTGCCAGCAGTTTCATATTCCCTACTAGCGGGATGATTGATACGCAGTATTTT
14,-,TRBD1,TRBV6-5,TRBJ2-7,CASTSGTGGYEQYF,TGTGCCAGCACCTCCGGGACAGGGGGCTACGAGCAGTACTTC
12,-,-,TRBV6-6,TRBJ1-1,CASSRSETEAFF,TGTGCCAGCAGTCGAAGTGAGACTGAAGCTTTCTTT
14,once,TRBD1,TRBV28,TRBJ2-2,CARRRGYVTGELFF,TGTGCCAGGCGCAGGGGGTACGTTACCGGGGAGCTGTTTTTT
15,-,-,TRBV10-3,TRBJ2-7,CAIAQGQSLFYEQYF,TGTGCCATCGCCCAAGGACAGTCATTATTCTACGAGCAGTACTTC
13,-,-,TRBV5-5,TRBJ2-3,CASSSTTRDTQYF,TGTGCCAGCAGCTCCACAACCCGAGATACGCAGTATTTT
16,once,TRBD2,TRBV19,TRBJ2-2,CASSIVAASGTGELFF,TGTGCCAGTAGTATAGTAGCGGCTAGCGGCACCGGGGAGCTGTTTTTT
13,-,-,TRBV11-3,TRBJ2-1,CASSLNIYNEQFF,TGTGCCAGCAGCTTAAACATCTACAATGAGCAGTTCTTC
13,few,-,TRBV19,TRBJ1-5,CASRVYGNQPQHF,TGTGCCAGTAGGGTGTACGGCAATCAGCCCCAGCATTTT
16,-,-,TRBV18,TRBJ2-1,CASSPSLISSYNEQFF,TGTGCCAGCTCACCATCTCTGATTAGCTCCTACAATGAGCAGTTCTTC
17,-,-,TRBV5-1,TRBJ2-4,CASSLAVFGIAKNIQYF,TGCGCCAGCAGCTTGGCCGTCTTTGGGATAGCCAAAAACATTCAGTACTTC
14,-,TRBD1,TRBV2,TRBJ1-2,CASREGTGNYGYTF,TGTGCCAGCAGAGAGGGGACAGGGAACTATGGCTACACCTTC
15,-,TRBD1,TRBV4-1,TRBJ1-5,CASSLQQGASQPQHF,TGCGCCAGCAGCCTACAACAGGGGGCCTCTCAGCCCCAGCATTTT
18,-,TRBD1,TRBV18,TRBJ1-5,CASSPPRGGQNSNQPQHF,TGTGCCAGCTCACCACCGAGAGGGGGACAGAATAGCAATCAGCCCCAGCATTTT
14,-,TRBD1,TRBV29-1,TRBJ1-5,CSVRDRGFNQPQHF,TGCAGCGTTCGGGACAGGGGATTTAATCAGCCCCAGCATTTT
15,-,TRBD1,TRBV27,TRBJ1-4,CASSSSRGPGEKLFF,TGTGCCAGCAGTTCATCCAGGGGGCCGGGTGAAAAACTGTTTTTT
13,-,-,TRBV6-6,TRBJ1-4,CASISATNEKLFF,TGTGCCAGCATAAGTGCAACTAATGAAAAACTGTTTTTT
15,-,-,TRBV4-3,TRBJ1-4,CASSPRAGTSEKLFF,TGCGCCAGCAGCCCCCGGGCAGGGACCAGTGAAAAACTGTTTTTT
14,-,TRBD2,TRBV19,TRBJ2-4,CASSSREGKNIQYF,TGTGCCAGTAGTTCCCGGGAGGGGAAAAACATTCAGTACTTC
12,once,-,TRBV10-2,TRBJ1-1,CASRVGNTEAFF,TGCGCCAGCAGGGTGGGGAACACTGAAGCTTTCTTT
15,-,-,TRBV9,TRBJ1-4,CASSVGRTENEKLFF,TGTGCCAGCAGCGTAGGTCGGACAGAGAATGAAAAACTGTTTTTT
16,-,TRBD2,TRBV2,TRBJ2-3,CASSRTSGSSTDTQYF,TGTGCCAGCAGTCGGACTAGCGGGAGTTCCACAGATACGCAGTATTTT
13,-,-,TRBV28,TRBJ1-2,CASSPTLHYGYTF,TGTGCCAGCAGCCCTACCCTTCACTATGGCTACACCTTC
14,-,TRBD1,TRBV6-1,TRBJ1-2,CASSKQGASRGYTF,TGTGCCAGCAGTAAACAGGGGGCGTCTCGAGGCTACACCTTC